Listed below are T cell receptor beta chains from one sample, sequenced in a study of T cell repertoires in cytomegalovirus infection. TCRdb recomputed calls from the reads with MiXCR, one row per CDR3 protein. The top ten clones hold about 39% of a sample with about 100,000 distinct CDR3 sequences, more than 20% of them seen once. The source material was CD8+ T cells from PBMCs. These receptors were taken from a human donor in good health (CMV status not recorded). Some clones in this sample may be carry-over from other donors' samples. The CDR3 runs from the conserved cysteine through the conserved F or W. D genes are given only for firm matches. Size tells how often a clone was seen (once, few, many) or the class of an expanded clone, and some rows leave it out.

v_call,clone_size,d_call,j_call,cdr3_aa,cdr3_nt
TRBV20-1,-,TRBD2,TRBJ2-1,CSARRTSGPSSYNEQFF,TGCAGTGCCCGCCGGACTAGCGGGCCCAGCTCCTACAATGAGCAGTTCTTC
TRBV12-3/TRBV12-4,-,-,TRBJ1-2,CASSFSGKNYGYTF,TGTGCCAGCAGTTTCTCAGGGAAGAACTATGGCTACACCTTC
TRBV7-9,-,TRBD2,TRBJ2-7,CASMGGSYEQYF,TGTGCCAGCATGGGCGGGAGCTACGAGCAGTACTTC
TRBV5-6,few,TRBD1,TRBJ1-1,CASSTRTGWGRSTEAFF,TGTGCCAGCAGCACCCGGACAGGTTGGGGAAGAAGTACTGAAGCTTTCTTT
TRBV12-3/TRBV12-4,-,TRBD1,TRBJ2-7,CASSPSLGQGHSYEQYF,TGTGCCAGCAGTCCGAGCTTAGGACAGGGGCACTCCTACGAGCAGTACTTC
TRBV19,-,-,TRBJ1-1,CATAGRTEAFF,TGTGCCACCGCAGGGAGGACTGAAGCTTTCTTT
TRBV6-1,few,-,TRBJ2-1,CASKVYNEQFF,TGTGCCAGCAAGGTGTACAATGAGCAGTTCTTC
TRBV6-4,many,TRBD2,TRBJ2-6,CASSDLAGSGANVLTF,TGTGCCAGCAGTGATCTAGCGGGCTCTGGGGCCAACGTCCTGACTTTC
TRBV15,-,TRBD1,TRBJ1-1,CATSRGQGLNTEAFF,TGTGCCACCAGCAGAGGACAGGGTTTAAACACTGAAGCTTTCTTT
TRBV7-2,few,TRBD1,TRBJ2-5,CASSLGQGSETQYF,TGTGCCAGCAGCTTAGGACAGGGGAGCGAGACCCAGTACTTC
TRBV7-6,few,TRBD2,TRBJ2-3,CASSRVAGGGTDTQYF,TGTGCCAGCTCAAGAGTCGCGGGGGGCGGCACAGATACGCAGTATTTT
TRBV7-9,many,TRBD1,TRBJ2-7,CASSHVTGGLTYEQYF,TGTGCCAGCAGCCATGTTACAGGGGGACTCACCTACGAGCAGTACTTC
TRBV7-2,many,-,TRBJ2-7,CASSSDISPYEQYF,TGTGCCAGCAGCTCGGACATATCCCCCTACGAGCAGTACTTC
TRBV29-1,many,TRBD1,TRBJ2-7,CSVEGDSTFYEQYF,TGCAGCGTTGAAGGGGACAGTACCTTCTACGAGCAGTACTTC
TRBV7-8,-,-,TRBJ2-2,CASSLPRKLAGPDTGELFF,TGTGCCAGCAGCTTACCCCGCAAGTTGGCAGGGCCGGACACCGGGGAGCTGTTTTTT
TRBV10-3,few,-,TRBJ1-1,CAIVADDSIEAFF,TGTGCCATCGTCGCAGACGACTCTATTGAAGCTTTCTTT
TRBV28,-,-,TRBJ2-7,CASSTQGFSYEQYF,TGTGCCAGCAGTACCCAGGGTTTTAGCTACGAGCAGTACTTC
TRBV24-1,-,TRBD2,TRBJ2-2,CATSDLPPGGAGELFF,TGTGCCACCAGTGATTTACCTCCCGGGGGGGCCGGGGAGCTGTTTTTT
TRBV30,few,-,TRBJ2-2,CAWSQGIWGELFF,TGTGCCTGGAGCCAGGGGATTTGGGGGGAGCTGTTTTTT
TRBV7-6,many,-,TRBJ2-1,CASGASSYNEQFF,TGTGCCAGCGGGGCCAGCTCCTACAATGAGCAGTTCTTC
TRBV6-4,-,TRBD2,TRBJ2-3,CVSSVDGAGDTDTQYF,TGTGTCAGCAGTGTCGATGGCGCGGGGGACACAGATACGCAGTATTTT
TRBV29-1,-,TRBD1,TRBJ2-5,CSVGRQGVGETQYF,TGCAGCGTTGGCCGACAGGGCGTCGGAGAGACCCAGTACTTC
TRBV29-1,-,TRBD2,TRBJ2-5,CSVGTSGRIGETQYF,TGCAGCGTTGGTACTAGCGGGAGGATTGGAGAGACCCAGTACTTC
TRBV7-2,many,-,TRBJ2-3,CASSLMGGSTGPDTQYF,TGTGCCAGCAGCTTAATGGGGGGGTCGACAGGGCCAGATACGCAGTATTTT
TRBV10-2,many,-,TRBJ1-2,CASSDGYGYTF,TGCGCCAGCAGTGATGGCTATGGCTACACCTTC
TRBV7-2,few,TRBD1,TRBJ1-2,CASSIRPRTGGGYGYTF,TGTGCCAGCAGCATCAGGCCACGGACAGGGGGCGGCTATGGCTACACCTTC
TRBV29-1,-,-,TRBJ1-1,CSVVVVPGTSKENTEAFF,TGCAGCGTCGTTGTGGTGCCCGGGACAAGTAAGGAGAACACTGAAGCTTTCTTT
TRBV6-1,few,TRBD1,TRBJ2-7,CASSAPGQGGEQYF,TGTGCCAGCAGTGCCCCGGGACAGGGCGGCGAGCAGTACTTC
TRBV12-3/TRBV12-4,many,TRBD1,TRBJ1-2,CASSSPGTGDGYTF,TGTGCCAGCAGTTCGCCCGGGACAGGGGACGGCTACACCTTC
TRBV7-8,many,-,TRBJ1-1,CASSLAAVGRRNTEAFF,TGTGCCAGCAGCTTAGCAGCTGTCGGACGTAGGAACACTGAAGCTTTCTTT
TRBV7-8,many,-,TRBJ2-2,CASSITNDGGELFF,TGTGCCAGCAGCATAACCAACGATGGCGGGGAGCTGTTTTTT
TRBV25-1,-,TRBD1,TRBJ2-4,CASSERSPGQGNIQYF,TGTGCCAGCAGTGAAAGGTCCCCGGGACAGGGAAACATTCAGTACTTC
TRBV6-2/TRBV6-3,few,TRBD2,TRBJ2-1,CASKATSGRVHEQFF,TGTGCCAGCAAGGCGACTAGCGGGCGAGTTCATGAGCAGTTCTTC
TRBV20-1,few,-,TRBJ1-1,CSASTLGVNTEAFF,TGCAGTGCTAGTACCCTAGGAGTGAACACTGAAGCTTTCTTT
TRBV20-1,-,TRBD2,TRBJ2-7,CSAPLTSGSYEQYF,TGCAGTGCTCCCCTGACTAGCGGGAGCTACGAGCAGTACTTC
TRBV6-6,few,-,TRBJ2-1,CASSPGPEQFF,TGTGCCAGCAGTCCCGGACCGGAGCAGTTCTTC
TRBV20-1,few,TRBD2,TRBJ2-3,CSAERDSTDTQYF,TGCAGTGCTGAGCGGGACTCGACAGATACGCAGTATTTT
TRBV5-3,-,-,TRBJ1-1,CASSLAGETEAFF,TGTGCCAGCAGCTTGGCGGGGGAGACTGAAGCTTTCTTT
TRBV27,few,-,TRBJ2-7,CASSPGRLVSPYEQYF,TGTGCCAGCAGTCCCGGGCGACTGGTGAGCCCCTACGAGCAGTACTTC
TRBV12-3/TRBV12-4,-,TRBD2,TRBJ2-7,CASSSVAGGPSEQYF,TGTGCCAGCAGTTCCGTAGCGGGAGGGCCCAGCGAGCAGTACTTC
TRBV7-2,many,TRBD2,TRBJ2-3,CASSLTSGGAISTDTQYF,TGTGCCAGCAGCCTTACTAGCGGGGGGGCCATTTCAACAGATACGCAGTATTTT
TRBV20-1,-,TRBD2,TRBJ2-7,CSANPTGLAYEQYF,TGCAGTGCTAACCCCACGGGACTAGCTTACGAGCAGTACTTC
TRBV19,many,-,TRBJ2-1,CASSIDPFGENEQFF,TGTGCCAGTAGTATAGACCCCTTTGGGGAGAATGAGCAGTTCTTC